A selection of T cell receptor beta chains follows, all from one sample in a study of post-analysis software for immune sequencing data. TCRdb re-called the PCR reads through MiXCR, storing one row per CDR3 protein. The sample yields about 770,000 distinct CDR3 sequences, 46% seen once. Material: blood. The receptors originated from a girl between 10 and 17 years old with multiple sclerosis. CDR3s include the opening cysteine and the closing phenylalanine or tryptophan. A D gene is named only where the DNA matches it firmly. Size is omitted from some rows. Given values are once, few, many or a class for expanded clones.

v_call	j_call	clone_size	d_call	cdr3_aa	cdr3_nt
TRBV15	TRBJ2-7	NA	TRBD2	CATSTMLSREAGVYNEQYF	TGTGCCACCAGCACAATGTTGTCGCGGGAGGCTGGGGTCTACAATGAGCAGTACTTC
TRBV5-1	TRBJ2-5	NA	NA	CASSLNPQAPSKETQYF	TGCGCCAGCAGCTTAAATCCCCAAGCTCCCTCGAAAGAGACCCAGTACTTC
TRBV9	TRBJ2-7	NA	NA	CASSVDEANEQYF	TGTGCCAGCAGCGTAGATGAGGCCAACGAGCAGTACTTC
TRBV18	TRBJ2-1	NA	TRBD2	CASSHVLAEQSIPYNEQFF	TGTGCCAGCTCACACGTCCTAGCGGAGCAATCCATCCCCTACAATGAGCAGTTCTTC
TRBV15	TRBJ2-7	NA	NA	CATSSIGNSYEQYF	TGTGCCACCAGCAGCATCGGGAACTCCTACGAGCAGTACTTC
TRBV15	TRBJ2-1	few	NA	CATSRDDGISSYNEQFF	TGTGCCACCAGCAGAGATGACGGGATTAGCTCCTACAATGAGCAGTTCTTC
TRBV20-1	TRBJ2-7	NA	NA	CSAAGNGQDSYEQYF	TGCAGTGCCGCGGGAAACGGACAGGACTCCTACGAGCAGTACTTC
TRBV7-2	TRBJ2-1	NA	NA	CASSLRRQEEQFF	TGTGCCAGCAGCTTAAGGCGGCAAGAAGAGCAGTTCTTC
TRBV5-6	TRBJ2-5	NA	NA	CASSGDPQPIQETQYF	TGTGCCAGCAGCGGGGACCCCCAGCCCATCCAAGAGACCCAGTACTTC
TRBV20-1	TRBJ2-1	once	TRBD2	CSVGRDLNEQFF	TGCAGTGTCGGGAGGGATTTAAATGAGCAGTTCTTC
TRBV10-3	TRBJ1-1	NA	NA	CAISESDTYTEAFF	TGTGCCATCAGTGAGTCGGACACCTACACTGAAGCTTTCTTT
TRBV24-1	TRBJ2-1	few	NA	CATSDPNPGDNEQFF	TGTGCCACCAGTGACCCGAACCCCGGGGACAATGAGCAGTTCTTC
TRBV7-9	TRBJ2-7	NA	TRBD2	CASSPGVTSRGGEQYF	TGTGCCAGCAGCCCAGGGGTGACTTCTCGGGGGGGCGAGCAGTACTTC
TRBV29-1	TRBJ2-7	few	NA	CSARVLTYEQYF	TGCAGCGCCCGGGTCCTCACCTACGAGCAGTACTTC
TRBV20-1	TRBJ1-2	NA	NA	CSASIPGLGNYGYTF	TGCAGTGCTAGTATCCCCGGACTGGGGAACTATGGCTACACCTTC
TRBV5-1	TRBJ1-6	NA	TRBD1	CASSLGTGARRAPLHF	TGCGCCAGCAGCCTCGGGACAGGGGCCAGGAGGGCACCCCTCCACTTT
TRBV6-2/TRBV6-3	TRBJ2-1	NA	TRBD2	CASSHGGGHYNEQFF	TGTGCCAGCAGTCACGGGGGAGGGCACTACAATGAGCAGTTCTTC
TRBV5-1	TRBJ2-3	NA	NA	CASSLEASLATDTQYF	TGCGCCAGCAGCTTGGAGGCCTCTCTAGCAACAGATACGCAGTATTTT
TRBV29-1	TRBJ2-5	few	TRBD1	CSVQTGGFPQETQYF	TGCAGCGTTCAGACAGGGGGCTTCCCCCAAGAGACCCAGTACTTC
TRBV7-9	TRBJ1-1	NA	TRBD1	CASSLRDRWFYGAFF	TGTGCCAGCAGCTTACGGGACAGGTGGTTTTATGGGGCTTTCTTT
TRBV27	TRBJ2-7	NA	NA	CASRRAQIGYEQYF	TGTGCCAGCAGAAGGGCGCAAATAGGCTACGAGCAGTACTTC
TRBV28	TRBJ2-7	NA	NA	CASNGWQYF	TGTGCCAGCAATGGCTGGCAGTACTTC
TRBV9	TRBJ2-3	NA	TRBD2	CASSVGGSAGDTQYF	TGTGCCAGCAGCGTAGGCGGGAGCGCGGGAGATACGCAGTATTTT
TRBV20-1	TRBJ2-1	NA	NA	CSARDTTLYLGNEQFF	TGCAGTGCCAGAGATACCACCCTCTATTTGGGTAATGAGCAGTTCTTC
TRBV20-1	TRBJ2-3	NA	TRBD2	CSKEAASGSEGTDTQYF	TGCAGTAAAGAGGCGGCTAGCGGGAGCGAGGGCACAGATACGCAGTATTTT
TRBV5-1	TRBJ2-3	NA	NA	CASSLYGTSTDTQYF	TGCGCCAGCAGCTTGTACGGAACTAGCACAGATACGCAGTATTTT
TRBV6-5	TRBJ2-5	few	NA	CASSYSALGETQYF	TGTGCCAGCAGTTACTCCGCCCTAGGGGAGACCCAGTACTTC
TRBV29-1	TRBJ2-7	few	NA	CSVEDVDYEQYF	TGCAGCGTTGAAGATGTAGACTACGAGCAGTACTTC
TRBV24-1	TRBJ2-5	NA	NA	CATGGGTDTRPGETQYF	TGTGCCACCGGGGGAGGGACAGACACACGACCTGGGGAGACCCAGTACTTC
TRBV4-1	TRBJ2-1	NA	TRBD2	CASSQGPGLAGGPLYNEQFF	TGCGCCAGCAGCCAAGGGCCGGGACTAGCGGGAGGTCCTCTCTACAATGAGCAGTTCTTC
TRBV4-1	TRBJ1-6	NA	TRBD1	CASSQDPQGPNSPLHF	TGCGCCAGCAGCCAAGATCCACAGGGGCCGAATTCACCCCTCCACTTT
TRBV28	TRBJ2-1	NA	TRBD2	CASSLLAGGSGNEQFF	TGTGCCAGCAGTTTACTAGCGGGAGGCTCCGGAAATGAGCAGTTCTTC
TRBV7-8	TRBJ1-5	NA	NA	CASRSGGYSNQPQHF	TGTGCCAGCAGATCGGGGGGTTATAGCAATCAGCCCCAGCATTTT
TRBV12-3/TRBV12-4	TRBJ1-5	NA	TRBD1	CARSIQGSGNQPQHF	TGTGCCCGCAGTATACAGGGGTCCGGCAATCAGCCCCAGCATTTT
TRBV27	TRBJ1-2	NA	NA	CAGSFSANYGYTF	TGTGCCGGCAGTTTTTCGGCTAACTATGGCTACACCTTC